This T cell receptor beta chain was identified during a study of blood T cells in healthy people across ages (dated by TCRdb to the mid-2010s). For context, the study as a whole: In model experiments, roughly one uniquely barcoded TCR beta cDNA molecule per two T cells was captured by template switching. Using deep sequencing normalized with unique cDNA molecular identifiers, the study measured how TCR beta repertoire diversity changes with age. The donors were divided into four age groups: young (average 16 years), middle-aged (approximately 39), aged (approximately 62) and long-lived (nearly 85). The study analyzed two additional independent replicas of 1 million unique cDNA reads from the same blood draw for two donors, one aged 18 to 30 and one aged 80 or older.

To prepare the library, 5' RACE was applied. The reads were generated on an Illumina HiSeq 2500. The second PCR ran for roughly 7 to 11 cycles and used a J-beta primer mix along with a sample-barcoded 5' primer. A unique molecular identifier was introduced onto each TCR beta cDNA molecule by a template-switch 5' adaptor carrying 12 random nucleotides. Each sample yielded at least 3 million CDR3-containing paired-end reads. First-strand cDNA was synthesized from all RNA with the Mint cDNA synthesis kit, primed by a TRBC-specific oligonucleotide. All cDNA was treated with uracil-DNA glycosylase and then went through a first 18-cycle PCR with the universal primers M1SS and BC2_uni_R. The paper's processing steps were these. Each sample was normalized by randomly selecting 1 million high-quality reads, each carrying a distinct molecular identifier. Reads with shared molecular identifiers were discarded instead of being binned into consensus sequences. MiTCR, with a Q25 quality threshold and the strictest error-elimination algorithm, was used for CDR3 identification, clonotype clustering and error correction. A nonparametric unseen species model using Euler transformation provided a lower-bound estimate of total TCR beta diversity. TCRdb reworked the public reads: Q25 trimming with fastp, MiXCR clone assembly, productive beta chains retained. One record per CDR3 amino acid sequence lists the most common genes and DNA. TCRdb assigned the V and J calls; the authors' analysis was not used. Here the sample has 800,000 to 1,300,000 distinct CDR3 sequences; roughly 24% occur a single time. The top ten clonotypes cover 0.65% to 0.95% of the sample.

Donors were a few dozen systemically healthy Caucasian individuals from Russia aged roughly 6 to 90 years. Approximately 9.3 milliliters of peripheral blood were drawn from each donor into EDTA-treated Vacutainer tubes. Ficoll-Paque density-gradient centrifugation was used to isolate PBMCs, with at least 7 million per sample. Trizol reagent was used to extract total RNA from PBMCs, with at least 6 micrograms per sample. For every donor, an aliquot of PBMCs went through flow cytometry to measure the percentages of naive CD45RAhigh/CD27high T cells. Overall study results and their limits: The long-lived group showed more naive CD4+ T cells, fewer expanded clones and increased TCR diversity than the aged group, suggesting age selection. There was a strong correlation between observed TCR beta diversity and the percentage of naive T cells measured by flow cytometry. Because profiling used bulk unsorted PBMCs, naive and antigen-experienced compartments could not be compared conclusively. Observed TCR beta diversity per million T cells fell roughly linearly with age, and a significant reduction was already apparent by age roughly 40. Estimates of total diversity based on one million sequenced T cells were regarded as lower bounds and as underestimates. Donor CMV infection status was unknown, potentially confounding age-related changes in expanded clonotypes.

A remark on this clonotype: Its cognate antigen has yet to be identified. No base quality values were provided; no much bigger clone lies one nucleotide off.

The same specimen was also included in a second study, on T cells of mothers and their children. The second paper further reports: Nine systemically healthy Caucasian individuals, comprising three mothers and their six children, were included as donors. cDNA synthesis consumed the entire amount of extracted RNA, loaded at approximately 1.6 ug RNA in each 15 ul reaction. In the second PCR, the M1S primer introduced both the sample barcodes and 2-4 random nucleotides. More than 8 million TCR beta CDR3 reads were obtained from each mother, and some 3.3 million reads were obtained from each child. Thymic selection similarly shapes TCR recombination output in related and unrelated pairs, with minor effect from inherited differences. Normalized repertoire overlap was always slightly but never significantly higher in related than unrelated mother-child pairs. No persistent microchimeric T cell clones were detected, at a sensitivity of about 100 clones per million clonotypes. The study used deep NGS to compare TCR beta repertoires of mothers and children, seeking features distinguishing related mother-child pairs from unrelated individuals. On average, the children were roughly 11 +/- 4 years old, while the mothers were around 40 +/- 4 years old. After adapter ligation was performed with NEBNext reagents, the libraries were sequenced on an Illumina HiSeq 2000 with 100+100 nt paired-end reads. To prevent cross-contamination, the mother and child libraries were prepared one month apart and sequenced in separate runs. For each donor, between 500,000 and 2,000,000 distinct TCR beta clonotypes were identified. Naive TCR beta clonotypes were estimated from low-frequency clonotypes matched to each donor's FACS-determined naive share, without sorting.

The specimen was blood. This TCR derives from a girl aged 2 to 10 in good health.

The DNA sequence is TGTGCCAGCAGCCCGGCGGGACACCTCGGCTACACCTTC. Translation gives CASSPAGHLGYTF. The chain links TRBV7-9 with TRBJ1-2; the D gene is perhaps TRBD1, on 6 matching bases. CDR1 is given as SEHNR and CDR2 as FQNEAQ, both from the germline V gene (reference sequence). The CDR3 runs 13 residues from the cysteine to the phenylalanine. Only the CDR3 DNA stays, 39 bases, in frame from base 1. Trimming takes 5 bases from V and 8 bases from J, and the germline ends sit 15 bases apart.